A selection of T cell receptor beta chains follows, all from one sample in a study of T cells in localized non-small cell lung cancer. The data were produced by immunoSEQ multiplex PCR, yet TCRdb's version contains in-frame clones alone and is incomplete. The sample contains roughly 89,000 clones, roughly 88% of which appear only once. The input for sequencing was PBMCs, taken before any cancer treatment. All receptors derive from a woman aged 40 to 75 with stage II squamous cell lung carcinoma. Each CDR3 is given with its conserved first and last residue. D genes are given only for firm matches. The size entry is marked missing in some rows and otherwise reads once, few, many or a size class.

TGTGCCAGTAGTATACAACAAGTCACGGCACCTTTCACCATATATTTT	CASSIQQVTAPFTIYF	TRBV19	TRBJ1-3	-	-
TGTGCCAGCAGTTTAGTTAGTGGGGTTTCTGGAAACACCATATATTTT	CASSLVSGVSGNTIYF	TRBV28	TRBJ1-3	-	-
TGTGCCAGCTCTGATGACATCCACCAATTTGAGACCCAGTACTTC	CASSDDIHQFETQYF	TRBV25-1	TRBJ2-5	-	-
TGCGCCAGCAGCCTCAGGGAGGACGCGGCCAAAAACATTCAGTACTTC	CASSLREDAAKNIQYF	TRBV5-1	TRBJ2-4	-	once
TGTGCCAGTAAAGCAGGCCCTTCGACCCAGCATTTT	CASKAGPSTQHF	TRBV19	TRBJ1-5	-	-
TGTGCCAGCAGGCGACAGGGCGGTTACGAGCAGTACTTC	CASRRQGGYEQYF	TRBV6-6	TRBJ2-7	TRBD1	-
TGCGCCAGCAGTGAGGACGTCACGTCTTACGAGCAGTACTTC	CASSEDVTSYEQYF	TRBV10-1	TRBJ2-7	-	-
TGCGCCAGCAGCTGGGGGGTACGGGAGACCCAGTACTTC	CASSWGVRETQYF	TRBV5-1	TRBJ2-5	-	-
TGCGCCAGCAGCTTGGGAGGCTCAACCTACAATGAGCAGTTCTTC	CASSLGGSTYNEQFF	TRBV5-1	TRBJ2-1	-	-
TGCGCCAGCGCTACCGGGACAACCAAGAGCACAGATACGCAGTATTTT	CASATGTTKSTDTQYF	TRBV5-1	TRBJ2-3	-	-
TGTGCCAGCAGCGTAGCCGAGCGGGATCTCTCCTACAATGAGCAGTTCTTC	CASSVAERDLSYNEQFF	TRBV9	TRBJ2-1	TRBD2	-
TGTGCCAGCAGCTTAGAGCCAGGTCGGGAGCAGTACTTC	CASSLEPGREQYF	TRBV11-3	TRBJ2-7	-	-
TGTGCCAGCAGCCCGGGACTAGCGGGAGGCCGCGACGAGCAGTACTTC	CASSPGLAGGRDEQYF	TRBV5-4	TRBJ2-7	TRBD2	-
TGTGCCAGCAGTCGGCGGGACAGCTCCTACGAGCAGTACTTC	CASSRRDSSYEQYF	TRBV27	TRBJ2-7	-	-
TGTGCCAGCAGCCTTCAGGGACAGTCCTTCGGCGGCTACACCTTC	CASSLQGQSFGGYTF	TRBV14	TRBJ1-2	TRBD1	-
TGTGCCAGTAGTAGGACCCGACGGGACAATCAGCCCCAGCATTTT	CASSRTRRDNQPQHF	TRBV19	TRBJ1-5	-	-
TGTGCCAGTAGTCCGTCCCTCACAGATACGCAGTATTTT	CASSPSLTDTQYF	TRBV19	TRBJ2-3	-	-
TGTGCCAGCACCAGGACAAGCCTCAACTATGGCTACACCTTC	CASTRTSLNYGYTF	TRBV6-6	TRBJ1-2	-	-
TGCAGCGTCCCCAGTCCCAGCACAGATACGCAGTATTTT	CSVPSPSTDTQYF	TRBV29-1	TRBJ2-3	-	-
TGCGCCAGCAGTGTGGGGAGGACAGGGGACTCTGGAAACACCATATATTTT	CASSVGRTGDSGNTIYF	TRBV10-2	TRBJ1-3	TRBD1	medium-sized
TGCGCCAGCAGCTTGGAGGGACAGGGGGCTGGTGGCTACACCTTC	CASSLEGQGAGGYTF	TRBV5-1	TRBJ1-2	TRBD1	-
TGCAGCGTTGGAGGGTCGGGTCAGCCCCAGCATTTT	CSVGGSGQPQHF	TRBV29-1	TRBJ1-5	-	-
TGTGCCAGCAGCTTCCCCTCAGGGGCCAGCACTGAAGCTTTCTTT	CASSFPSGASTEAFF	TRBV7-9	TRBJ1-1	-	-
TGTGCCAGCGGGGGCGCGGAGGAGGAGCTGTTTTTT	CASGGAEEELFF	TRBV2	TRBJ2-2	-	-
TGTGCCAGCAGTTCACTAGCGGGGGGGCAAGGGACCCAGTACTTC	CASSSLAGGQGTQYF	TRBV28	TRBJ2-5	TRBD2	once
TGCGCCAGCAGCTTGGACAAAACTTACACTGAAGCTTTCTTT	CASSLDKTYTEAFF	TRBV5-1	TRBJ1-1	-	once
TGTGCCAGCAGCAGGCCCGACAGGGGAAACTACAATGAGCAGTTCTTC	CASSRPDRGNYNEQFF	TRBV5-4	TRBJ2-1	TRBD1	-
TGTGCCAGCAGCCCGATCCCTTTAGCGGGAGGGAACACCGGGGAGCTGTTTTTT	CASSPIPLAGGNTGELFF	TRBV4-2	TRBJ2-2	TRBD2	-
TGTGCCAGCAGCCCTGGGGGCGGGGAGCTGTTTTTT	CASSPGGGELFF	TRBV14	TRBJ2-2	-	-
TGTGCCAGCCAAAAGCTATATACGTGGGACAGGGAGCACAATGAGCAGTTCTTC	CASQKLYTWDREHNEQFF	TRBV10-3	TRBJ2-1	TRBD1	-
TGTGCCAGCAGCTTAAATCCCTCCCAAGAGACCCAGTACTTC	CASSLNPSQETQYF	TRBV13	TRBJ2-5	-	-
TGTGCCAGCAGTGAATCCCTAAGGGAGGGCTACACCTTC	CASSESLREGYTF	TRBV2	TRBJ1-2	-	-
TGTGCCAGCTTACGCGACAGTTCCAATCAGCCCCAGCATTTT	CASLRDSSNQPQHF	TRBV28	TRBJ1-5	-	-
TGTGCCAGCAGGACAGGCCGTGCCAAAAACATTCAGTACTTC	CASRTGRAKNIQYF	TRBV6-6	TRBJ2-4	-	-
TGCGCCAGCAGCACGGACAGCGGGAGAGCAGATACGCAGTATTTT	CASSTDSGRADTQYF	TRBV5-1	TRBJ2-3	TRBD2	once
TGTGCCAGCACTCGAATACAGGGATACGAGCAGTACTTC	CASTRIQGYEQYF	TRBV7-9	TRBJ2-7	-	-
TGTGCCAGCAGCTTGCGTCCGGGGATAACTAATGAAAAACTGTTTTTT	CASSLRPGITNEKLFF	TRBV5-8	TRBJ1-4	-	-
TGTGCCAGCAGCTTGTCCCCTAAACAGGGGTTGAACACCGGGGAGCTGTTTTTT	CASSLSPKQGLNTGELFF	TRBV5-5	TRBJ2-2	TRBD1	once
TGTGCCAGCAGCTTGCCTTTTGACACGGGCCTTCCTTCCTACGAGCAGTACTTC	CASSLPFDTGLPSYEQYF	TRBV5-4	TRBJ2-7	-	-
TGTGCCAGCAGCTTGAGCCGGGACTATGGCTACACCTTC	CASSLSRDYGYTF	TRBV5-6	TRBJ1-2	-	-
TGTGCCAGCAGCCCCCCCCGAGTGACAGATACGCAGTATTTT	CASSPPRVTDTQYF	TRBV6-1	TRBJ2-3	-	-
TGTGCCAGCAAGGCAGAGATGAACACTGAAGCTTTCTTT	CASKAEMNTEAFF	TRBV2	TRBJ1-1	-	-
TGCGCCAGCACTCCGCTCCCGGGACCGAGGGGTAATGAGCAGTTCTTC	CASTPLPGPRGNEQFF	TRBV5-1	TRBJ2-1	-	few
TGCGCCAGCAGCTTGATGGGGACAGTCAATCAGCCCCAGCATTTT	CASSLMGTVNQPQHF	TRBV5-1	TRBJ1-5	TRBD1	-